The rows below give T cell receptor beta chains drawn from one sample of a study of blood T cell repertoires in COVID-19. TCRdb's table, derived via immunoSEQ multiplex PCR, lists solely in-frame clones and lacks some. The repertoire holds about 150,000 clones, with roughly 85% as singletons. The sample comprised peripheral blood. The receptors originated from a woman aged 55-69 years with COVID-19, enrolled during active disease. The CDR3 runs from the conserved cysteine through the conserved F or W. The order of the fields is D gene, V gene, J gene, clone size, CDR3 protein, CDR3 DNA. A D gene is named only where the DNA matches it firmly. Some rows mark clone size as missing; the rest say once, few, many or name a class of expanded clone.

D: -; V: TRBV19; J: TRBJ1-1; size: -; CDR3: CASSIPGNTEAFF; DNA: TGTGCCAGTAGTATCCCAGGGAACACTGAAGCTTTCTTT
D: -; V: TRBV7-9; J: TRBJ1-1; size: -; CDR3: CASSLGSNPEAFF; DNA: TGTGCCAGCAGCTTAGGGAGTAACCCTGAAGCTTTCTTT
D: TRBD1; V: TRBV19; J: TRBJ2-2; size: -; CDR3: CASMRWGQGNTGELFF; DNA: TGTGCCAGTATGAGGTGGGGACAGGGGAACACCGGGGAGCTGTTTTTT
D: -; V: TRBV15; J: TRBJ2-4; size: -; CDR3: CATSRGGGRDIQYF; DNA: TGTGCCACCAGCAGAGGAGGAGGGCGGGACATTCAGTACTTC
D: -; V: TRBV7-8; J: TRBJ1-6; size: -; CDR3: CASSLAGDSPLHF; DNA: TGTGCCAGCAGCTTGGCAGGGGATTCACCCCTCCACTTT
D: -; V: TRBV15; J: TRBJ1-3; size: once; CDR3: CATSRDVGFSGNTIYF; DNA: TGTGCCACCAGCAGAGATGTCGGGTTCTCTGGAAACACCATATATTTT
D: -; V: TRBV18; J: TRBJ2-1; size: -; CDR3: CASSPLVREHEQFF; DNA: TGTGCCAGCTCACCTCTAGTAAGAGAACATGAGCAGTTCTTC
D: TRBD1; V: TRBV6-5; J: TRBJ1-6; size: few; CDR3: CASTPDRGQALHF; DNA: TGTGCCAGCACTCCCGACAGGGGGCAGGCCCTCCACTTT
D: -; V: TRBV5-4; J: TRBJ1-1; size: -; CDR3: CASSLGPRWNTEAFF; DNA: TGTGCCAGCAGCTTGGGCCCACGGTGGAACACTGAAGCTTTCTTT
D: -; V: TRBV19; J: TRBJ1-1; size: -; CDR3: CASSPRWAEAFF; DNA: TGTGCCAGTAGTCCTCGATGGGCCGAAGCTTTCTTT
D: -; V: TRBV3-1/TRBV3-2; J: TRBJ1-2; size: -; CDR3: CASSQSQGLGGYTF; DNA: TGTGCCAGCAGCCAGTCCCAGGGCTTGGGGGGCTACACCTTC
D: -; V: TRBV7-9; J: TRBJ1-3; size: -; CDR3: CASSLVLGNTIYF; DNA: TGTGCCAGCAGCTTAGTACTAGGAAACACCATATATTTT
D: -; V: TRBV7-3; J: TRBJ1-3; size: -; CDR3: CASSPIQGSGNTIYF; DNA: TGTGCCAGCAGCCCTATACAGGGCTCTGGAAACACCATATATTTT
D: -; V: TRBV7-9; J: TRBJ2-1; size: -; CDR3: CASSQTEYNEQFF; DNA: TGTGCCAGCAGCCAGACTGAGTACAATGAGCAGTTCTTC
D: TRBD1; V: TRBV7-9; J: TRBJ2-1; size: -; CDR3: CASSFRGQGLDNEQFF; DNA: TGTGCCAGCAGCTTTCGGGGACAGGGCCTTGACAATGAGCAGTTCTTC
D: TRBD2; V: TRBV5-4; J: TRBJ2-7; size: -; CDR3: CASSLSKTSGRGYEQYF; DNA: TGTGCCAGCAGTTTATCCAAGACTAGCGGGAGAGGCTACGAGCAGTACTTC
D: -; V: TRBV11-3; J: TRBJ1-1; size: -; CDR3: CASSLNNMNTEAFF; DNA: TGTGCCAGCAGCTTAAACAACATGAACACTGAAGCTTTCTTT
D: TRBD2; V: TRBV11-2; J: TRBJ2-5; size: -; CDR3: CASSYTVAGGKETQYF; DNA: TGTGCCAGCAGTTATACCGTAGCGGGGGGGAAAGAGACCCAGTACTTC
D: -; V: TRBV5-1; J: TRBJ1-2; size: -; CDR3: CASSPEVGAGGYTF; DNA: TGCGCCAGCAGCCCCGAGGTAGGGGCCGGTGGCTACACCTTC
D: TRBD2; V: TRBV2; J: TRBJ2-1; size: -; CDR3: CATKGLAGGGYNEQFF; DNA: TGTGCCACCAAGGGACTAGCGGGAGGGGGGTACAATGAGCAGTTCTTC
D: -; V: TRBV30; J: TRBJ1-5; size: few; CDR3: CAWSPISTDQPQHF; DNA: TGTGCCTGGAGTCCTATCTCCACCGATCAGCCCCAGCATTTT
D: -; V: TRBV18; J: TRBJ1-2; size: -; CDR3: CASSPPDRRGYTF; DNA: TGTGCCAGCTCACCACCCGACAGGAGAGGCTACACCTTC
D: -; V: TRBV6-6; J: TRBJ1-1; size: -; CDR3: CASSSITGNTEAFF; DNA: TGTGCCAGCAGTTCCATAACAGGGAACACTGAAGCTTTCTTT
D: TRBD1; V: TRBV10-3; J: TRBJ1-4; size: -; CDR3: CAISEFGTGNEKLFF; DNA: TGTGCCATCAGTGAGTTTGGGACAGGGAATGAAAAACTGTTTTTT
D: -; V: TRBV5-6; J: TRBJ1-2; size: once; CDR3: CASSLKQSIYYGYTF; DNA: TGTGCCAGCAGCTTGAAACAGTCAATTTATTATGGCTACACCTTC
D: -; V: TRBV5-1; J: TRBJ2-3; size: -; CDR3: CASSLALRFTDTQYF; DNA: TGCGCCAGCAGCTTGGCTCTGCGGTTCACAGATACGCAGTATTTT
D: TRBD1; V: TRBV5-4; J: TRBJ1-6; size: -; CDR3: CASSFRRDRGSYNSPLHF; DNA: TGTGCCAGCAGCTTCAGACGGGACAGGGGATCCTATAATTCACCCCTCCACTTT
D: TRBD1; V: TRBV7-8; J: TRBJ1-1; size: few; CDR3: CASSLGGTGAYTEAFF; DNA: TGTGCCAGCAGCTTAGGTGGGACAGGAGCTTACACTGAAGCTTTCTTT
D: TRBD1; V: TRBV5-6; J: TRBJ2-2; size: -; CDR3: CASSFGQGSATGELFF; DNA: TGTGCCAGCAGCTTTGGACAGGGGTCGGCCACCGGGGAGCTGTTTTTT
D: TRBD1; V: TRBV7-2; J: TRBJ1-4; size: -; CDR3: CASSLGGQGSNEKLFF; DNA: TGTGCCAGCAGCTTAGGGGGACAGGGCTCTAATGAAAAACTGTTTTTT
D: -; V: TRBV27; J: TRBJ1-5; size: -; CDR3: CASLGQGKNQPQHF; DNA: TGTGCCAGCCTTGGGCAGGGGAAGAATCAGCCCCAGCATTTT
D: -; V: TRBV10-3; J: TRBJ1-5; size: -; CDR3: CAISEQGNKRSNQPQHF; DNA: TGTGCCATCAGTGAACAGGGAAATAAGAGAAGCAATCAGCCCCAGCATTTT
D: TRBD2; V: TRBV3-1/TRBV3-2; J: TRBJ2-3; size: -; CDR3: CASSPQRTSGRPDTQYF; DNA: TGTGCCAGCAGCCCCCAAAGGACTAGCGGGAGACCGGATACGCAGTATTTT
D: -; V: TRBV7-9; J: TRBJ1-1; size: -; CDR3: CASSLGATTEAFF; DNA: TGTGCCAGCAGCTTAGGGGCTACCACTGAAGCTTTCTTT
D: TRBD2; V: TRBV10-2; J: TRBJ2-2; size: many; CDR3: CASKPTSGGTGELFF; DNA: TGCGCCAGCAAGCCGACTAGCGGGGGCACCGGGGAGCTGTTTTTT
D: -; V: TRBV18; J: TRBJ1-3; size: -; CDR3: CASSRYEPNVRGSGNTIYF; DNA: TGTGCCAGCTCACGTTACGAACCAAACGTTAGGGGGTCTGGAAACACCATATATTTT
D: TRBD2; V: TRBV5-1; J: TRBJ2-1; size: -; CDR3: CASRMGAGTSGYNEQFF; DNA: TGCGCCAGCAGAATGGGGGCCGGGACTAGCGGATACAATGAGCAGTTCTTC
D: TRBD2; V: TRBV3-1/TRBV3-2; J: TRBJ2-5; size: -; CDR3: CASSYKGLAGETQYF; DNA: TGTGCCAGCAGCTACAAGGGGCTAGCGGGAGAGACCCAGTACTTC
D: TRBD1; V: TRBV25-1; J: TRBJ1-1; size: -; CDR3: CASSEYRGSTEAFF; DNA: TGTGCCAGCAGTGAATACAGGGGGAGCACTGAAGCTTTCTTT
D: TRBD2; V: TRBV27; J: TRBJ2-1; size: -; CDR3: CASRTSGGAGEQFF; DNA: TGTGCCAGCCGAACTAGCGGGGGGGCTGGTGAGCAGTTCTTC
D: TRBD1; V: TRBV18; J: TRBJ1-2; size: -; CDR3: CASSPGQGPNYGYTF; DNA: TGTGCCAGCTCACCCGGACAGGGCCCTAACTATGGCTACACCTTC
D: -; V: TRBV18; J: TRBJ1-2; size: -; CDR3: CASSPADNYGYTF; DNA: TGTGCCAGCTCACCTGCAGATAACTATGGCTACACCTTC
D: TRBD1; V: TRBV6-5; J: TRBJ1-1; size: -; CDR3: CASSYATGVNTEAFF; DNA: TGTGCCAGCAGTTACGCGACAGGGGTGAACACTGAAGCTTTCTTT
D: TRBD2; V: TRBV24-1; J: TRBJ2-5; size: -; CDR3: CATSETSGGEKTQYF; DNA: TGTGCCACCAGTGAAACTAGCGGGGGGGAAAAGACCCAGTACTTC
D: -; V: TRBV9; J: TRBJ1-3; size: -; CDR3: CASSVGQISGNTIYF; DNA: TGTGCCAGCAGCGTAGGACAGATCTCTGGAAACACCATATATTTT
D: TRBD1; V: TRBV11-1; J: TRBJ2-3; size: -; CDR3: CASSLGQGLADTQYF; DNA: TGTGCCAGCAGCTTGGGACAGGGCTTGGCAGATACGCAGTATTTT